Reported below is one T cell receptor (beta chain). Its cognate antigen is unknown. Via MiXCR, TCRdb re-called the reads, giving one row per CDR3 protein. The data show a few hundred thousand distinct CDR3 sequences, more than 20% seen once. V shed 1 base, J shed 5 bases, and the junction held 5 bases outside the gene matches. The CDR3 spans 15 residues. Germline CDR1 and CDR2: MDHEN and SYDVKM. This entry belongs to a study of T cell repertoires in cytomegalovirus infection. As for the study in general: Well-studied HLA-B-restricted epitopes and recently identified HLA-C-restricted epitopes of CMV were both used in the study. From public TCR beta signatures came an indication of both CMV infection and matching HLA type.

Points from the study as a whole: There were HLA-C-restricted CMV-specific TCR beta clonotypes dominating the ex vivo response. Cumulative public TCR beta family frequency identified carriers of CMV plus the relevant HLA.

The clonotype originates from a human donor in good health (CMV status not recorded). Some clones in this sample may be carry-over from other donors' samples. The source was cultured PBMCs, collected from culture after CMV antigen stimulation. V is TRBV28 and J is TRBJ2-3, with 8 bases matching TRBD1. CDR3 in amino acids: CASSLSDRGRDTQYF. The CDR3 nucleotides are TGTGCCAGCAGTTTATCCGACAGGGGTAGAGATACGCAGTATTTT.